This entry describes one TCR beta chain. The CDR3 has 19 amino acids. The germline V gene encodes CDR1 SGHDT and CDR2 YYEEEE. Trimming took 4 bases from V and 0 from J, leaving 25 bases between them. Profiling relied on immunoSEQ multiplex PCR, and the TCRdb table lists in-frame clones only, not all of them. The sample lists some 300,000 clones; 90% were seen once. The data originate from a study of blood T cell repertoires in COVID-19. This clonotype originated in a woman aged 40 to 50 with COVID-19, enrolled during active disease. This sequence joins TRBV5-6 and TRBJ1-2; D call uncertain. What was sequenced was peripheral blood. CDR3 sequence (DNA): TGTGCCAGCAGCATCGGTTTTGGGTCCAGGACTGCAGCTAACTATGGCTACACCTTC. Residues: CASSIGFGSRTAANYGYTF. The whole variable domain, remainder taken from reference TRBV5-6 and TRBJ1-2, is DAGVTQSPTHLIKTRGQQVTLRCSPKSGHDTVSWYQQALGQGPQFIFQYYEEEERQRGNFPDRFSGHQFPNYSSELNVNALLLGDSALYLCASSIGFGSRTAANYGYTFGSGTRLTVV.